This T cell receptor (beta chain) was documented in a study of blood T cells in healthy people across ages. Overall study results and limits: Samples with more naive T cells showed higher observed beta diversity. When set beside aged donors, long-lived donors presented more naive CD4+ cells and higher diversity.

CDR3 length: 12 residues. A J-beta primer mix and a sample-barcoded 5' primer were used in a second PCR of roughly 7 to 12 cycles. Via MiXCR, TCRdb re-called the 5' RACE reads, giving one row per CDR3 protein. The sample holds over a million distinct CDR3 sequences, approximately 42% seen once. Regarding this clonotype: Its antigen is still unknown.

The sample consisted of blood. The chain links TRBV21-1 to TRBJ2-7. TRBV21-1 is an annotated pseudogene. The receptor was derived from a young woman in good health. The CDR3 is CASSKYGHEQYF. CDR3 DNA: TGTGCCAGCAGCAAATATGGCCACGAGCAGTACTTC.